One and the same sample provided the 24 T cell receptor beta chains below, sequenced in a study of metastatic and nonmetastatic thyroid tumors. Via MiXCR, TCRdb re-called the PCR reads. The table lists 35,000 or so clones, roughly 19% of them singletons. Thyroid surgery was performed in patients who had received no treatment beforehand. Sequencing used blood. These receptors all stem from a male donor with papillary thyroid cancer or a benign thyroid nodule (not recorded which). Some clones in this sample may be carry-over from other donors' samples.

This clone has a count of ten or more. The V gene is TRBV7-9, the J gene TRBJ1-1, with D perhaps TRBD1 (6 bases). V was clipped by 1 base and J by 1 base, with 10 bases between them. This CDR3 is 15 amino acids long. Per germline, CDR1 SEHNR and CDR2 FQNEAQ (reference sequence). DNA of the CDR3: TGTGCCAGCAGCTTAGGCCCGGGGGCGAACACTGAAGCTTTCTTT. It encodes CASSLGPGANTEAFF.

At least ten counts were recorded for this clone. The V call is TRBV5-6, the J call TRBJ1-2, with D possibly TRBD1 on 5 matching bases. In germline, CDR1 is SGHDT, CDR2 YYEEEE. This CDR3 spans 14 amino acids. V was shortened by 1 base and J by 6 bases, with 13 bases between the two germline ends. The CDR3 loop reads CASSLQGGHHGYTF. CDR3 DNA sequence: TGTGCCAGCAGCTTGCAGGGAGGGCATCATGGCTACACCTTC.

By sample share, this clone is medium-sized (0.01 to 0.1%). J is TRBJ1-2 and V is TRBV7-2; no firm D call. V gave up 5 bases and J gave up 5 bases, with 9 bases separating them. CDR1 and CDR2 (germline): SGHTA, FQGNSA. This CDR3 is built from 12 residues. CDR3 amino acids: CASSPPRYGYTF. The CDR3 region has the DNA TGTGCCAGCAGCCCACCCCGGTATGGCTACACCTTC.

V is TRBV19 and J is TRBJ2-2, with no clear D. This CDR3 has 14 residues. The V end lost 6 bases, the J end lost 0 bases, and 8 bases lay between the germline ends. Per germline, CDR1 LNHDA and CDR2 SQIVND (reference sequence). CDR3 nucleotide sequence: TGTGCCAGTAGGACATGTGCGAACACCGGGGAGCTGTTTTTT. It is translated as CASRTCANTGELFF. Full variable domain (outside the CDR3, taken from reference TRBV19 and TRBJ2-2): DGGITQSPKYLFRKEGQNVTLSCEQNLNHDAMYWYRQDPGQGLRLIYYSQIVNDFQKGDIAEGYSVSREKKESFPLTVTSAQKNPTAFYLCASRTCANTGELFFGEGSRLTVL.

This clone was recorded at least ten times. V gene TRBV7-2 combines with J gene TRBJ1-1; 7 bases align to TRBD1. This CDR3 spans 14 amino acids. Trimming at V came to 4 bases and at J to 3 bases, leaving 5 bases not matched to a gene. Per germline, CDR1 SGHTA and CDR2 FQGNSA. CDR3 sequence reads: CASSSQGGDTEAFF. The CDR3 DNA reads TGTGCCAGCAGCTCTCAGGGGGGGGACACTGAAGCTTTCTTT. Based on the CDR3 plus reference TRBV7-2 and TRBJ1-1, the full variable domain is GAGVSQSPSNKVTEKGKDVELRCDPISGHTALYWYRQSLGQGLEFLIYFQGNSAPDKSGLPSDRFSAERTGGSVSTLTIQRTQQEDSAVYLCASSSQGGDTEAFFGQGTRLTVV.

A few counts support this clone. A much bigger clone sits one base away, suggesting this may be a read error. The same CDR3 arises from other DNA sequences in this sample as well. This sequence joins TRBV18 and TRBJ2-7; D remains ambiguous. V was trimmed by 0 bases and J by 3 bases, leaving 24 bases between them. The CDR3 runs 19 residues. CDR1 and CDR2 from the germline V gene are KGHSH and LQKENI. CDR3 DNA: TGTGCCAGCTCACCACCAGTTGGTCAAGGGTGGCCTCTCGTCTACGAGCAGTACTTC. The encoded protein is CASSPPVGQGWPLVYEQYF.

The sample holds many counts of this clone. The chain recombines TRBV7-2 with TRBJ2-5, with 9 positions matching TRBD1. CDR3 size: 14 residues. Germline CDR1 is SGHTA and CDR2 is FQGNSA. After removal of 5 bases from V and 3 bases from J, the junction contained 4 bases not matched to a gene. In DNA, the CDR3 is TGTGCCAGCAGCCAACGGACAGGGGAAGAGACCCAGTACTTC. Translated, it gives CASSQRTGEETQYF.

This clone was recorded a few times. This chain links TRBV28 with TRBJ2-7; possible D gene TRBD1, 6 bases. The CDR3 runs to 15 residues. Between the trimmed V and J ends, which lost 3 bases and 0 bases, there was a span of 12 bases. Per germline, CDR1 MDHEN and CDR2 SYDVKM. The CDR3 spells CASSLQTGLSYEQYF. In DNA form, the CDR3 reads TGTGCCAGCAGTTTGCAAACAGGGCTCTCCTACGAGCAGTACTTC.

V and J are TRBV11-3 and TRBJ1-1; weak D call: TRBD1 (5 bases). CDR3 size: 14 residues. V was clipped by 1 base and J by 5 bases, with 11 bases between them. CDR1 is SGHNT, CDR2 YENEEA, per germline. The CDR3: CASSLGGTVTEAFF. As DNA, the CDR3 is TGTGCCAGCAGCTTAGGGGGGACCGTTACTGAAGCTTTCTTT.

This clone is termed medium-sized. This rearrangement joins TRBV28 to TRBJ1-2; 7 nucleotides match TRBD1. Germline CDR1 reads MDHEN; CDR2 reads SYDVKM. With V trimmed by 2 bases and J by 4 bases, 7 bases remained unmatched. The CDR3 extends over 15 amino acids. The CDR3 here is CASSLASRGTYGYTF. The CDR3 DNA reads TGTGCCAGCAGTTTAGCATCCAGGGGGACCTATGGCTACACCTTC.

This clone was recorded at least ten times. The chain combines TRBV5-5 with TRBJ2-5, with D perhaps TRBD2 (7 bases). The germline V and J ends were trimmed by 0 bases and 4 bases, with 19 bases remaining between them. Germline lookup yields CDR1 SGHKS and CDR2 YYEKEE (reference sequence). CDR3 length: 17 residues. The DNA for the CDR3 is TGTGCCAGCAGCTTGGCGATAGGGGGGGGGATGCGAGAGACCCAGTACTTC. The encoded protein is CASSLAIGGGMRETQYF.

This chain connects TRBV7-6 to TRBJ2-7; D remains ambiguous. CDR1 and CDR2 from the germline V gene are SGHVS and FNYEAQ. The V end was cut by 3 bases, the J end by 3 bases, with 9 bases between. The CDR3 consists of 13 residues. CDR3 sequence reads: CASSFGSHYEQYF. For the CDR3, the DNA is TGTGCCAGCAGCTTCGGCAGCCACTACGAGCAGTACTTC.

This clone was seen ten or more times. V and J are TRBV5-1 and TRBJ1-1; possible D gene TRBD1, 5 bases. CDR3 length: 14 residues. Trimming left V 4 bases short and J 4 bases short, with 14 bases between. Per germline, CDR1 SGHRS and CDR2 YFSETQ. The CDR3 DNA is TGCGCCAGCAGCCCCCAAGTGGACATCACTGAAGCTTTCTTT. Its translation: CASSPQVDITEAFF. Full variable domain (outside the CDR3, taken from reference TRBV5-1 and TRBJ1-1): KAGVTQTPRYLIKTRGQQVTLSCSPISGHRSVSWYQQTPGQGLQFLFEYFSETQRNKGNFPGRFSGRQFSNSRSEMNVSTLELGDSALYLCASSPQVDITEAFFGQGTRLTVV.

The chain combines TRBV6-2 or TRBV6-3 with TRBJ1-3, with D tentatively TRBD1 (5 bases). The CDR3 runs 15 residues. V was trimmed by 9 bases and J by 1 base, leaving 16 bases between them. The germline V gene has CDR1 MNHEY and CDR2 SVGEGT. The CDR3 bases are TGTGCCAGTGGGGGGTGCTATTCATCTGGAAACACCATATATTTT. Translated, it gives CASGGCYSSGNTIYF.

The table lists this clone with a few counts. A much larger clone differs by one base, so this may be a read error. The V gene is TRBV5-6, the J gene TRBJ1-4; TRBD1 matches 9 bases. The CDR3 loop spans 15 amino acids. CDR1 SGHDT and CDR2 YYEEEE come from the germline V gene. In DNA form, the CDR3 reads TGTGTCAGCAGCTTGCCGACAGGGGGTAGTGAAAAACTGTTTTTT. It encodes CVSSLPTGGSEKLFF.

This clone was detected ten times or more. The chain uses TRBV4-3 and TRBJ1-4; a possible D gene is TRBD1 (5 bases). Deletions cut 1 base from V and 8 bases from J, with 14 bases between. From germline, CDR1 is LGHNA and CDR2 YSLEER. This CDR3 region has 15 residues. The CDR3 loop is CASSQGGLGGEKLFF. The CDR3, as DNA: TGCGCCAGCAGCCAAGGGGGACTAGGAGGCGAAAAACTGTTTTTT.

The chain recombines TRBV28 with TRBJ2-2; 7 bases agree with TRBD1. V shed 6 bases and J 2 bases; nucleotides not matched to a gene: 6. Germline V gives CDR1 MDHEN, CDR2 SYDVKM. The CDR3 is made up of 15 amino acids. The CDR3 here is CASSYRGDNTGELFF. The CDR3 DNA follows: TGTGCCAGCAGCTACAGGGGAGATAACACCGGGGAGCTGTTTTTT.

In the case of this clone: A single base separates this from a much larger clone, so it may be a read error. The rearrangement joins TRBV11-2 to TRBJ2-5; tentatively, D is TRBD2 (7 bases). The CDR3 is made up of 16 amino acids. CDR1 is SGHAT and CDR2 is FQNNGV in the germline V gene. CDR3 sequence (DNA): TGTGCCAGCGGATGGGTTGGGCGGGGGCCAAAAGAGACCCAGTGCTTC. Protein product: CASGWVGRGPKETQCF. Using reference TRBV11-2 and TRBJ2-5 for the parts outside the CDR3, the full variable domain is EAGVAQSPRYKIIEKRQSVAFWCNPISGHATLYWYQQILGQGPKLLIQFQNNGVVDDSQLPKDRFSAERLKGVDSTLKIQPAKLEDSAVYLCASGWVGRGPKETQCFGPGTRLLVL.

This rearrangement joins TRBV7-8 to TRBJ2-5; a possible D gene is TRBD2 (6 bases). CDR1 is SGHVS and CDR2 is FQNEAQ in the germline V gene. The CDR3 totals 15 residues. Trimming removed 1 base from V and 4 bases from J, with 13 bases in between. The CDR3 nucleotides read TGTGCCAGCAGCTTAGGGGGGGTACTAGGAGAGACCCAGTACTTC. This gives the protein CASSLGGVLGETQYF.

This clone was observed once. The chain employs TRBV20-1 and TRBJ1-2; D is perhaps TRBD1 (6 bases). The V gene lost 1 base and the J gene lost 1 base, with 10 bases spanning the gap. Germline CDR1 and CDR2: DFQATT and SNEGSKA (reference sequence). CDR3 length: 14 residues. The CDR3 protein is CSARVGANNYGYTF. CDR3 nucleotides: TGCAGTGCTAGAGTGGGGGCTAATAACTATGGCTACACCTTC.

This clone was seen at least ten times. V usage is TRBV27 and J usage is TRBJ2-5, with TRBD2 identical over 10 bases. The CDR3 covers 15 residues. Trimming took 4 bases from V and 6 from J; bases not matched to a gene: 8. Germline V gene sequence: CDR1 MNHEY, CDR2 SMNVEV (reference sequence). The CDR3: CASSSLGLAIQTQYF. Written as DNA, the CDR3 is TGTGCCAGCAGTTCCCTGGGACTAGCGATACAGACCCAGTACTTC.

This clone has a count of ten or more. The chain links TRBV6-1 to TRBJ1-6; 7 bases fit TRBD1. Germline V gene data show CDR1 as MNHNS and CDR2 as SASEGT. Germline trimming cut 6 bases from V and 10 bases from J; bases unmatched to any gene: 9. CDR3 size: 14 residues. CDR3 residues: CASRGTVQHSPLHF. In DNA, the CDR3 is TGTGCCAGCAGGGGGACAGTGCAGCACTCACCCCTCCACTTT.

This clone was counted many times. This chain uses TRBV11-2 with TRBJ1-3, with TRBD1 matching over 7 bases. The germline CDR1 and CDR2 sequences are SGHAT and FQNNGV. The CDR3 runs to 15 residues. Germline trimming cut 5 bases from V and 3 bases from J; bases unmatched to any gene: 7. DNA for the CDR3: TGTGCCAGCAGCCCCCCGAGGACAGGTGGAAACACCATATATTTT. This codes for CASSPPRTGGNTIYF.

This clone was seen repeatedly, ten times or more. A much larger clone lies a single base off, so this may be a read error. Other DNA sequences in this specimen translate into the identical CDR3. V usage is TRBV6-1 and J usage is TRBJ1-2; 8 nucleotides match TRBD1. V gave up 7 bases and J gave up 8 bases; unmatched junction bases: 15. Germline CDR1 is MNHNS and CDR2 is SASEGT. The length of the CDR3 is 15 residues. The CDR3 protein is CASNVGQGWGGGYTF. The DNA of the CDR3 is TGTGCCAGCAACGTAGGACAGGGATGGGGTGGCGGCTACACCTTC.